Below, 20 T cell receptor beta chains from the same sample are listed, as sequenced in a study of cytomegalovirus exposure and HLA in healthy donors. Amplification used 60 Vbeta primers and 13 Jbeta primers. Only in-frame clones appear in the TCRdb table, and some are missing; sequencing was by immunoSEQ multiplex PCR. The repertoire table contains 150,000 to 250,000 clones. Sample: PBMCs. The receptors here all came from a boy aged 5-17 years in good health and CMV-seronegative.

The chain links TRBV4-1 to TRBJ2-2, with 9 bases that match TRBD1. V was pared by 4 bases and J by 6 bases, with 9 bases of the junction left unmatched. Germline V lookup: CDR1 MGHRA, CDR2 YSYEKL. The CDR3 length is 16 residues. The CDR3 region has the DNA TGCGCCAGCAGCCGGCCGGGACAGGGTATGTCCGGGGAGCTGTTTTTT. Translating it yields CASSRPGQGMSGELFF.

DNA for the CDR3: TGCGCCAGCAGCCAAGGGCTTTCTAGGAGCACCGGGGAGCTGTTTTTT. This translates into CASSQGLSRSTGELFF. This rearrangement joins TRBV4-1 to TRBJ2-2; the D is unclear. From germline, CDR1 is MGHRA and CDR2 YSYEKL. Trimming stripped 1 base from V and 4 bases from J, with 13 bases between. CDR3 length equals 16 residues.

V is TRBV2 and J is TRBJ2-1; D not certain. The V and J ends lost 7 bases and 6 bases respectively, with 7 bases between them. Germline V gene sequence: CDR1 SNHLY, CDR2 FYNNEI. This CDR3 is 11 amino acids long. CDR3 residues: CASTVGNEQFF. For the CDR3, the DNA is TGTGCCAGCACTGTCGGCAATGAGCAGTTCTTC.

J is TRBJ2-1 and V is TRBV30; 9 bases map to TRBD1. V gave up 1 base and J gave up 4 bases; unmatched junction bases: 23. The CDR3 has 21 amino acids. Germline loops: CDR1 GTSNPN, CDR2 SVGIG (reference sequence). The CDR3 region has the DNA TGTGCCTGGAGTGCCTACTTCATCCGGGACAGGGCAGTACAAGGGTACAATGAGCAGTTCTTC. This sequence encodes CAWSAYFIRDRAVQGYNEQFF.

J is TRBJ1-2 and V is TRBV28, with 7 nucleotides matching TRBD1. V lost 6 bases and J lost 4; bases outside the gene matches: 11. The germline V gene has CDR1 MDHEN and CDR2 SYDVKM. CDR3 length: 15 residues. The CDR3 DNA reads TGTGCCAGCAGAATAGGTGTAGGGGGCCCCTATGGCTACACCTTC. It translates to CASRIGVGGPYGYTF.

The genes are TRBV6-5 and TRBJ2-2; TRBD1 matches at 7 bases. V shed 5 bases and J 1 base; nucleotides not matched to a gene: 4. The germline CDR1 and CDR2 sequences are MNHEY and SVGAGI. The CDR3 length is 15 residues. The CDR3 spells CASSPPGGNTGELFF. The DNA for the CDR3 is TGTGCCAGCAGTCCCCCAGGGGGGAACACCGGGGAGCTGTTTTTT.

The J gene is TRBJ1-2, the V gene TRBV29-1, with 8 nucleotides matching TRBD1. The germline V gene encodes CDR1 SQVTM and CDR2 ANQGSEA. After removal of 5 bases from V and 3 bases from J, the junction contained 11 bases not matched to a gene. This CDR3 has 15 residues. CDR3 in amino acids: CSVNGQGTNYYGYTF. DNA for the CDR3: TGCAGCGTTAACGGACAGGGTACCAACTACTATGGCTACACCTTC.

The chain uses TRBV27 and TRBJ2-7, with D possibly matching TRBD1 (5 bases). Germline-derived CDR1 and CDR2 are MNHEY and SMNVEV (reference sequence). The CDR3 covers 15 residues. V dropped 5 bases and J dropped 6 bases, with 20 bases sitting between them. The CDR3 spells CASSTQGEGPFEQYF. DNA for the CDR3: TGTGCCAGCAGTACCCAGGGCGAAGGGCCTTTCGAGCAGTACTTC.

CDR3 protein: CASAGTGRVDEQFF. CDR3 sequence (DNA): TGTGCCAGCGCCGGGACAGGGAGGGTAGATGAGCAGTTCTTC. The rearrangement links TRBV13 to TRBJ2-1, with 9 bases that match TRBD1. V trimming: 8 bases; J trimming: 8 bases; junction bases outside the gene matches: 10. The CDR3 has 14 amino acids. Germline assignment: CDR1 PRHDT and CDR2 FYEKMQ (reference sequence).

This chain links TRBV15 with TRBJ1-5; D unresolved. The CDR3 totals 13 residues. Germline CDR1 reads LNHNV; CDR2 reads YYDKDF (reference sequence). Trimming removed 8 bases at V and 1 base at J, with 9 bases between. The CDR3 bases are TGTGCCACCGCCCGGGAAAGCAATCAGCCCCAGCATTTT. It yields the protein CATARESNQPQHF.

The rearrangement uses TRBV2 and TRBJ1-4, with 8 positions matching TRBD1. This CDR3 is 15 amino acids long. CDR1 and CDR2 from the germline V gene are SNHLY and FYNNEI. With V trimmed by 6 bases and J by 7 bases, 10 bases remained unmatched. CDR3 sequence (DNA): TGTGCCAGCAGGCTCGGACAGGGCGGACGTGAAAAACTGTTTTTT. This encodes CASRLGQGGREKLFF.

The V and J genes are TRBV7-2 and TRBJ1-1, with a possible D match to TRBD1 (6 bases). The CDR3 runs 15 residues. Trimming stripped 4 bases from V and 9 bases from J, with 21 bases between. In germline, CDR1 is SGHTA, CDR2 FQGNSA. CDR3 sequence: CASSSDWDGRGKAFF. As DNA, the CDR3 is TGTGCCAGCAGCTCGGATTGGGACGGGAGGGGGAAAGCTTTCTTT.

This chain joins TRBV15 and TRBJ2-5, with 8 bases matching TRBD1. The J call may be wrong; the DNA end is better matched by TRBJ2-7. CDR1 and CDR2 from the germline V gene are LNHNV and YYDKDF (reference sequence). The CDR3 spans 17 residues. This CDR3 reads CATSRDVPGTGPYEQYF. The DNA for the CDR3 is TGTGCCACCAGCAGAGATGTCCCCGGGACAGGTCCCTACGAGCAGTACTTC.

This rearrangement joins TRBV5-1 to TRBJ2-3, with 7 bases lining up with TRBD1. Per the germline V gene, CDR1 is SGHRS and CDR2 is YFSETQ. The junction had 5 bases not matched to a gene; V was cut back by 6 bases and J by 4 bases. CDR3 length: 13 residues. CDR3 region: CASTRDSSDTQYF. CDR3 nucleotides: TGCGCCAGCACCCGGGACAGTTCAGATACGCAGTATTTT.

V usage is TRBV6-5 and J usage is TRBJ1-1, with D unclear. The germline V gene encodes CDR1 MNHEY and CDR2 SVGAGI. This CDR3 comprises 13 residues. V lost 8 bases, J lost 0 bases, and 10 bases lay in between. CDR3 amino acids: CASLTELNTEAFF. DNA of the CDR3: TGTGCCAGCCTAACAGAGTTGAACACTGAAGCTTTCTTT.

This chain links TRBV7-2 with TRBJ1-2; D might be TRBD1 (6 bases). V was cut by 2 bases and J by 4 bases, with 17 bases left in between. This CDR3 has 16 amino acids. Germline assignment: CDR1 SGHTA and CDR2 FQGNSA. CDR3 loop: CASSLWHGGLSYGYTF. CDR3 bases: TGTGCCAGCAGCTTATGGCACGGGGGGCTAAGCTATGGCTACACCTTC.

The chain is built from TRBV9 and TRBJ1-2, with D unresolved. Trimming pared 4 bases from V and 6 bases from J, leaving 22 bases between. Germline V gene lookup returns CDR1 SGDLS and CDR2 YYNGEE. The length of the CDR3 is 16 residues. CDR3 DNA sequence: TGTGCCAGCAGCTCCTCCCGGGATCCGAACATTGATGGCTACACCTTC. This sequence encodes CASSSSRDPNIDGYTF.

The V gene is TRBV18, the J gene TRBJ2-2, with 9 nucleotides matching TRBD2. Per germline, CDR1 KGHSH and CDR2 LQKENI. V gave up 0 bases and J gave up 4 bases; unmatched junction bases: 15. The CDR3 loop spans 20 amino acids. CDR3 DNA sequence: TGTGCCAGCTCACCACCGTCTATGCGGGGGGGCTGGGGCCGCACCGGGGAGCTGTTTTTT. This sequence encodes CASSPPSMRGGWGRTGELFF.

The genes are TRBV5-1 and TRBJ2-1; D unresolved. V gave up 4 bases and J gave up 2 bases, with 10 bases separating them. CDR3 length: 14 amino acids. The V gene's germline CDR1 is SGHRS and CDR2 YFSETQ. In nucleotides, the CDR3 is TGCGCCAGCAGCCTTGGAGCCCCCTACAATGAGCAGTTCTTC. It translates to CASSLGAPYNEQFF.

The rearrangement links TRBV4-1 to TRBJ1-2, with TRBD1 as a possible D gene (5 bases). Trimming left V 4 bases short and J 3 bases short, with 18 bases between. The CDR3 is 16 residues long. The germline V gene has CDR1 MGHRA and CDR2 YSYEKL. CDR3 DNA sequence: TGCGCCAGCAGCCCTTGGGGGGGGGTAAGGGACTATGGCTACACCTTC. Residues: CASSPWGGVRDYGYTF.